These 3 T cell receptor beta chains were all obtained from the same sample, sequenced in a study of cytomegalovirus exposure and HLA in healthy donors. PCR primers comprised 60 Vbeta and 13 Jbeta primers. TCRdb keeps only in-frame clones here, not all; method: immunoSEQ multiplex PCR. The table has hundreds of thousands of clones, 82% seen once. The sequencing input was PBMCs. These receptors came from a man in his forties or fifties in good health and CMV-seropositive.

The chain combines TRBV6-1 with TRBJ2-1, with 9 bases lining up with TRBD2. V trimming: 10 bases; J trimming: 6 bases; junction bases outside the gene matches: 10. Germline V lookup: CDR1 MNHNS, CDR2 SASEGT. The CDR3 spans 14 residues. This chain's CDR3 is CAIKPGLASNEQFF. CDR3 nucleotides: TGTGCCATCAAACCGGGACTAGCATCCAATGAGCAGTTCTTC.

The sample holds a few counts of this clone. The CDR3 DNA follows: TGTGCCAGCAGCGCCGGGACAGGGTTTCACGAGCAGTACGTC. It translates to CASSAGTGFHEQYV. The chain uses TRBV7-8 and TRBJ2-7; 9 bases map to TRBD1. The V segment lost 5 bases and the J segment 5 bases; nucleotides outside the gene matches: 7. The CDR3 sequence is 14 residues long. CDR1 and CDR2 (germline): SGHVS, FQNEAQ.

V and J are TRBV5-1 and TRBJ2-5; TRBD2 matches 9 bases. Germline CDR1 SGHRS, CDR2 YFSETQ. The CDR3 contains 16 residues. V was pared by 0 bases and J by 5 bases, with 8 bases of the junction left unmatched. CDR3 in amino acids: CASSLAGSGRVETQYF. The DNA for the CDR3 is TGCGCCAGCAGCTTGGCTGGTAGCGGGAGAGTGGAGACCCAGTACTTC.